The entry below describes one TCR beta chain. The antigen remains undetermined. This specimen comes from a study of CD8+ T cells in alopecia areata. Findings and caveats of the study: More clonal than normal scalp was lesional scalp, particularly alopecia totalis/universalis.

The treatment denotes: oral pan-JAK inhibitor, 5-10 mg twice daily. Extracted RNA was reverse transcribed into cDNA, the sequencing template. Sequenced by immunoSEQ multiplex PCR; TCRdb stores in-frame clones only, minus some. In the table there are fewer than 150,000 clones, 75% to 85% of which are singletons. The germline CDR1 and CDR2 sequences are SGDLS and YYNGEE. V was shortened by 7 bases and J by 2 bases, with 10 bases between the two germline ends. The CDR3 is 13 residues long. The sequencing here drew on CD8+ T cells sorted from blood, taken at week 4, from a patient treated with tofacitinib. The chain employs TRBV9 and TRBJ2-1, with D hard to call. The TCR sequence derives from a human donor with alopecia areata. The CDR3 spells CASAEPPYNEQFF. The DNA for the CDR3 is TGTGCCAGCGCCGAACCACCCTACAATGAGCAGTTCTTC.